The 2 T cell receptor beta chains given below trace back to one sample, sequenced in a study of cytomegalovirus exposure and HLA in healthy donors. A multiplex PCR was run with 60 Vbeta primers and 13 Jbeta primers. Some clones are missing from TCRdb's copy, which holds only in-frame ones; the method was immunoSEQ multiplex PCR. The sample has under 200,000 clones; 60% to 85% are singletons. Sequenced input: PBMCs. The source of these receptors is a woman in her forties or fifties in good health and CMV-seropositive.

The J gene is TRBJ1-1, the V gene TRBV27, with D maybe TRBD1 (6 bases). Germline V lookup: CDR1 MNHEY, CDR2 SMNVEV (reference sequence). The CDR3 covers 15 residues. V lost 6 bases, J lost 4 bases, and 18 bases lay in between. The CDR3 nucleotides are TGTGCCAGCAGCCTTTCAGGGGCCTCGGCCACTGAAGCTTTCTTT. Its protein is CASSLSGASATEAFF.

The V and J genes are TRBV2 and TRBJ2-7; 10 bases line up with TRBD2. CDR1 and CDR2 (germline): SNHLY, FYNNEI. This CDR3 spans 14 amino acids. V lost 7 bases, J lost 2 bases, and 5 bases stayed unmatched. CDR3 nucleotides: TGTGCCAGCAACCCGGGACTAGCGCCCTACGAGCAGTACTTC. It translates to CASNPGLAPYEQYF.